Following are 17 T cell receptor beta chains from one sample sequenced in a study of cytomegalovirus exposure and HLA in healthy donors. Primers for the PCR totalled 60 Vbeta and 13 Jbeta. Using immunoSEQ multiplex PCR, the repertoire was profiled, and TCRdb retains in-frame clones only, with some absent. This sample's table reports tens of thousands of clones. The sequencing sample was made of PBMCs. The receptors originated from a woman in her thirties or forties in good health and CMV-seronegative.

V is TRBV28 and J is TRBJ1-4, with 7 bases aligning to TRBD1. With V trimmed by 5 bases and J by 6 bases, 9 bases remained unmatched. The CDR3 is 15 amino acids. The germline V gene has CDR1 MDHEN and CDR2 SYDVKM. CDR3 DNA: TGTGCCAGCAGTACGGCGACAGGGCGGTATGAAAAACTGTTTTTT. Translated: CASSTATGRYEKLFF.

The chain carries TRBV7-2 and TRBJ1-2, with D hard to call. CDR3 length equals 17 residues. CDR1 and CDR2 from the germline V gene are SGHTA and FQGNSA. Trimming cost V 5 bases and J 6 bases, with 25 bases left between them. The CDR3 bases are TGTGCCAGCAGCCTAAACGCCGGAGGAGCCAGAATAGATGGCTACACCTTC. Amino acids: CASSLNAGGARIDGYTF.

For this clone: Other DNA sequences in this specimen translate into the identical CDR3. This rearrangement joins TRBV11-3 to TRBJ2-7; 10 nucleotides line up with TRBD1. V trimming: 1 base; J trimming: 2 bases; junction bases outside the gene matches: 2. Germline lookup yields CDR1 SGHNT and CDR2 YENEEA. The CDR3 length is 15 residues. The CDR3 DNA reads TGTGCCAGCAGCTTAGGCGGGACAGGGGCCTACGAGCAGTACTTC. Translating gives CASSLGGTGAYEQYF.

The chain couples TRBV5-6 to TRBJ2-7, with 9 bases lining up with TRBD1. The trim removed 6 bases at V and 2 bases at J, leaving 9 bases unmatched. Germline loops: CDR1 SGHDT, CDR2 YYEEEE. There are 15 residues in the CDR3. CDR3 in DNA: TGTGCCAGCACGCTAGGGACAGGGTACGCCTACGAGCAGTACTTC. Translating it yields CASTLGTGYAYEQYF.

The chain links TRBV4-1 to TRBJ1-2, with D perhaps matching TRBD1 (5 bases). The CDR3 contains 16 residues. V was pared by 4 bases and J by 4 bases, with 19 bases between. Germline V gene data show CDR1 as MGHRA and CDR2 as YSYEKL. CDR3 region: CASSLFVGEVGYGYTF. For the CDR3, the DNA is TGCGCCAGCAGCCTCTTCGTGGGGGAGGTGGGCTATGGCTACACCTTC.

The V and J genes are TRBV4-3 and TRBJ2-7; TRBD1 might be the D (5 bases). The germline V gene has CDR1 LGHNA and CDR2 YSLEER. With 0 bases removed from V and 9 bases from J, the gap between germline ends came to 18 bases. This CDR3 has 15 residues. DNA for the CDR3: TGCGCCAGCAGCCAAGATCCTCTCCCAGGGCTCGGGCAGTACTTC. Its translation: CASSQDPLPGLGQYF.

CDR3 in DNA: TGTGCCAGCAGTTCGGCAGGCGGGGGAAAACTGTTTTTT. Its translation: CASSSAGGGKLFF. V gene TRBV28 combines with J gene TRBJ1-4, with D possibly matching TRBD1 (5 bases). The CDR3 covers 13 residues. CDR1 MDHEN and CDR2 SYDVKM come from the germline V gene. Between the trimmed V and J ends, which lost 4 bases and 10 bases, there was a span of 13 bases. The variable domain in full, with the rest retrieved from reference TRBV28 and TRBJ1-4, is DVKVTQSSRYLVKRTGEKVFLECVQDMDHENMFWYRQDPGLGLRLIYFSYDVKMKEKGDIPEGYSVSREKKERFSLILESASTNQTSMYLCASSSAGGGKLFFGSGTQLSVL.

J is TRBJ2-2 and V is TRBV9, with TRBD2 identical over 10 bases. Per germline, CDR1 SGDLS and CDR2 YYNGEE. V shed 1 base, J shed 4 bases, and the junction held 10 bases outside the gene matches. The CDR3 spans 18 residues. The CDR3, as DNA: TGTGCCAGCAGCGTACTTACTAGCGGGGTGAAGGGCACCGGGGAGCTGTTTTTT. Translating gives CASSVLTSGVKGTGELFF.

The J gene is TRBJ1-1, the V gene TRBV2; 7 bases align to TRBD1. The CDR3 length is 16 residues. The junction had 10 bases not matched to a gene; V was cut back by 6 bases and J by 0 bases. Germline CDR1 reads SNHLY; CDR2 reads FYNNEI. Written as DNA, the CDR3 is TGTGCCAGCAGGGCGGGACAGCAAACAATGAACACTGAAGCTTTCTTT. This gives the protein CASRAGQQTMNTEAFF.

This chain links TRBV28 with TRBJ1-5; possibly TRBD1 for D (6 bases). The CDR3 extends over 14 amino acids. V was clipped by 2 bases and J by 3 bases, with 8 bases between them. CDR1 and CDR2 from the germline V gene are MDHEN and SYDVKM. As DNA, the CDR3 is TGTGCCAGCAGTTTAAGGGGGTCCAATCAGCCCCAGCATTTT. Translation gives CASSLRGSNQPQHF.

The V and J genes are TRBV7-9 and TRBJ1-2; TRBD1 is a possible D gene (5 bases). CDR3 length: 14 residues. Trimming removed 1 base from V and 4 bases from J, with 10 bases in between. Germline CDR1 reads SEHNR; CDR2 reads FQNEAQ (reference sequence). CDR3 loop: CASSLEETAYGYTF. The CDR3 nucleotides read TGTGCCAGCAGCTTAGAGGAGACAGCCTATGGCTACACCTTC.

The J gene is TRBJ2-3, the V gene TRBV9, with 12 bases that match TRBD1. With V trimmed by 8 bases and J by 2 bases, 9 bases remained unmatched. The CDR3 extends over 16 amino acids. The V gene's germline CDR1 is SGDLS and CDR2 YYNGEE. CDR3 in amino acids: CARRPGQGAPTDTQYF. The CDR3 DNA reads as TGTGCCAGGAGACCGGGACAGGGGGCACCCACAGATACGCAGTATTTT.

The V and J genes are TRBV19 and TRBJ1-5; 9 positions agree with TRBD1. The germline V gene encodes CDR1 LNHDA and CDR2 SQIVND (reference sequence). This CDR3 region has 17 residues. V shed 2 bases, J shed 0 bases, and the junction held 5 bases outside the gene matches. CDR3 nucleotides: TGTGCCAGTAGTATAACAGGGGGCTGGATTAGCAATCAGCCCCAGCATTTT. Translated: CASSITGGWISNQPQHF.

V and J are TRBV6-5 and TRBJ2-7; 9 bases fit TRBD1. This CDR3 is 14 amino acids long. Germline assignment: CDR1 MNHEY and CDR2 SVGAGI. The V segment lost 6 bases and the J segment 1 base; nucleotides outside the gene matches: 4. CDR3 coding DNA: TGTGCCAGCAGGCGGGGACAGGGATCCTACGAGCAGTACTTC. This encodes CASRRGQGSYEQYF.

The chain couples TRBV19 to TRBJ2-7; TRBD1 might be the D (5 bases). This CDR3 is 12 amino acids long. V was cut by 5 bases and J by 3 bases, with 8 bases left in between. Germline V gene lookup returns CDR1 LNHDA and CDR2 SQIVND (reference sequence). The CDR3 loop is CASSSGIYEQYF. DNA of the CDR3: TGTGCCAGTAGTTCAGGGATCTACGAGCAGTACTTC.

The chain employs TRBV18 and TRBJ2-7, with 10 bases matching TRBD2. CDR1 is KGHSH, CDR2 LQKENI, per germline. The CDR3 has 14 amino acids. Losses at the gene ends were 8 bases for V and 7 bases for J; bases not matched to a gene: 11. This CDR3 is CASLPSGRAGEQYF. As DNA, the CDR3 is TGTGCCAGCCTCCCTAGCGGGAGAGCGGGAGAGCAGTACTTC.

The CDR3 spells CASSPPTHYNEQFF. CDR3 nucleotide sequence: TGTGCCAGCAGTCCCCCTACCCACTACAATGAGCAGTTCTTC. This chain links TRBV28 with TRBJ2-1; D not resolved. Trimming took 5 bases from V and 3 from J, leaving 11 bases between them. This CDR3 has 14 amino acids. Germline-derived CDR1 and CDR2 are MDHEN and SYDVKM.